A single sample is the source of the 23 T cell receptor beta chains below, sequenced in a study of blood T cells in healthy people across ages. Using a J-beta primer mix together with a sample-barcoded 5' primer, a second PCR was run for about 6 to 12 cycles. From the 5' RACE reads, TCRdb called clonotypes with MiXCR, one entry per CDR3 protein. The data show some 1.8 million distinct CDR3 sequences, with more than 35% seen just once and more than 20% held by the top ten. Sequencing used blood. Every receptor here comes from a human donor in good health.

A word on this clonotype: The junction departs from germline at one end; a sequencing error may be responsible. The V gene is TRBV7-2, the J gene TRBJ2-3; 12 bases agree with TRBD2. The germline CDR1 and CDR2 sequences are SGHTA and FQGNSA. The CDR3 has 15 residues. CDR3 bases: TGTGCCAACAGCAGGGGACTAGCGGGTCCAGATACGCAGTATTTT. Protein: CANSRGLAGPDTQYF.

This clonotype has only a few counts. The chain couples TRBV7-2 to TRBJ2-3; perhaps TRBD1 as D (5 bases). The CDR3 length is 16 residues. V was clipped by 0 bases and J by 2 bases, with 12 bases between them. Germline assignment: CDR1 SGHTA and CDR2 FQGNSA. CDR3 sequence (DNA): TGTGCCAGCAGCTTAGCGGGTGGGGCGTTCACAGATACGCAGTATTTT. Its translation: CASSLAGGAFTDTQYF. Full variable domain (outside the CDR3, taken from reference TRBV7-2 and TRBJ2-3): GAGVSQSPSNKVTEKGKDVELRCDPISGHTALYWYRQSLGQGLEFLIYFQGNSAPDKSGLPSDRFSAERTGGSVSTLTIQRTQQEDSAVYLCASSLAGGAFTDTQYFGPGTRLTVL.

The chain is built from TRBV3-1 and TRBJ1-1; the D is unclear. Germline V gene data show CDR1 as LGHDT and CDR2 as YNNKEL (reference sequence). The CDR3 contains 15 residues. Trimming left V 3 bases short and J 0 bases short, with 11 bases between. CDR3 nucleotides: TGTGCCAGCAGCCATCACGGAGCCATGAACACTGAAGCTTTCTTT. It translates to CASSHHGAMNTEAFF.

V and J are TRBV6-1 and TRBJ2-7; no clear D. V lost 5 bases and J lost 1, with 18 bases in between. Germline CDR1 and CDR2: MNHNS and SASEGT. The CDR3 runs to 16 residues. This chain's CDR3 is CASSKGFRSRSYEQYF. The CDR3 region has the DNA TGTGCCAGCAGTAAAGGCTTCAGGAGTAGGTCCTACGAGCAGTACTTC.

As to this clonotype: A clone one base away is much larger, so this may be a read error. The chain recombines TRBV7-9 with TRBJ1-2; D unresolved. Germline CDR1 and CDR2: SEHNR and FQNEAQ (reference sequence). This CDR3 is 15 amino acids long. In DNA, the CDR3 is TGTGCCAGCAGCTTAGCAGGGAAGTCAGACTATGACTACACCTTC. Translating gives CASSLAGKSDYDYTF.

This chain links TRBV29-1 with TRBJ1-2, with TRBD1 matching over 8 bases. The CDR3 has 13 residues. Germline values: CDR1 SQVTM, CDR2 ANQGSEA. The V and J ends lost 6 bases and 3 bases, in that order; junction bases with no gene match: 6. As DNA, the CDR3 is TGCAGCGTAACCGGGACAGGTCACTATGGCTACACCTTC. This gives the protein CSVTGTGHYGYTF.

The chain links TRBV7-2 to TRBJ2-1; D is tentatively TRBD1 or TRBD2 (6 bases each). Per germline, CDR1 SGHTA and CDR2 FQGNSA. The CDR3 sequence is 15 residues long. V lost 5 bases, J lost 5 bases, and 16 bases lay in between. The CDR3 coding sequence is TGTGCCAGCAGCCCAGTCGGGGGCGCCCACAATGAGCAGTTCTTC. This gives the protein CASSPVGGAHNEQFF.

This clonotype appeared a few times. This chain links TRBV28 with TRBJ2-4; 9 nucleotides agree with TRBD1. Gene TRBJ2-7 matches the end of the DNA better, so the J call may be wrong. The germline CDR1 and CDR2 sequences are MDHEN and SYDVKM. CDR3 length equals 12 residues. The CDR3 protein is CASSGTGHEQYF. For the CDR3, the DNA is TGTGCCAGCAGTGGGACAGGGCACGAGCAGTACTTC.

The gene calls are TRBV9 and TRBJ2-1; 7 bases map to TRBD2. The CDR3 runs to 16 residues. Trimming took 4 bases from V and 4 from J; bases not matched to a gene: 11. CDR1 and CDR2 from the germline V gene are SGDLS and YYNGEE. The CDR3 here is CASSSWGRAGYNEQFF. CDR3 coding DNA: TGTGCCAGCAGCTCCTGGGGGAGGGCAGGTTACAATGAGCAGTTCTTC.

On this clonotype: At one of its ends the junction is not consistent with the germline gene, which may arise from a read error. The chain carries TRBV4-1 and TRBJ1-4; TRBD1 agrees at 7 bases. This CDR3 has 15 amino acids. Per germline, CDR1 MGHRA and CDR2 YSYEKL. The CDR3 here is CASSRTGTANEKLFF. CDR3 DNA: TGCGCCAGTAGCCGGACCGGGACAGCAAATGAAAAACTGTTTTTT.

The J gene is TRBJ1-2, the V gene TRBV2, with D possibly TRBD1 on 5 matching bases. The CDR3 is 16 residues long. Trimming took off 7 bases at V and 8 bases at J, with 26 bases between the two ends. Germline CDR1 SNHLY, CDR2 FYNNEI. The CDR3: CASKTRAGIPGGGYTF. CDR3 DNA sequence: TGTGCCAGCAAAACAAGGGCAGGGATCCCCGGTGGGGGCTACACCTTC.

This sequence joins TRBV27 and TRBJ2-1; TRBD1 is a possible D gene (6 bases). The CDR3 consists of 13 residues. The V and J ends lost 6 bases and 4 bases respectively, with 10 bases between them. CDR1 and CDR2 from the germline V gene are MNHEY and SMNVEV (reference sequence). DNA of the CDR3: TGTGCCAGCAGGGGGACACCGTACAATGAGCAGTTCTTC. It yields the protein CASRGTPYNEQFF.

CDR3 sequence reads: CASSTGTSGGYEQYF. The CDR3 DNA follows: TGTGCCAGCAGCACCGGGACTAGCGGGGGTTACGAGCAGTACTTC. The chain links TRBV6-2 or TRBV6-3 to TRBJ2-7, with 14 positions matching TRBD2. Trimming cost V 6 bases and J 4 bases; bases outside gene matches: 5. The CDR3 has 15 amino acids. Germline assignment: CDR1 MNHEY and CDR2 SVGEGT.

Comments on this clonotype: The junction and the germline gene differ at one end; a read error may be behind it. The V gene is TRBV6-2 or TRBV6-3, the J gene TRBJ1-2, with TRBD1 as a possible D gene (5 bases). CDR3 length: 16 residues. Germline loops: CDR1 MNHEY, CDR2 SVGEGT. The chain's CDR3 is CASRRWRGAVGYDYTF. The CDR3 DNA is TGTGCCAGCAGACGATGGCGAGGGGCTGTTGGGTATGACTACACCTTC.

CDR3 amino acids: CASSLVSNRAGIQYF. DNA for the CDR3: TGTGCCAGCAGCTTAGTATCGAACAGGGCTGGCATTCAGTACTTC. The chain carries TRBV7-2 and TRBJ2-4; a possible D gene is TRBD1 (6 bases). Trimming pared 1 base from V and 9 bases from J, leaving 16 bases between. Germline lookup yields CDR1 SGHTA and CDR2 FQGNSA. This CDR3 has 15 residues.

The chain combines TRBV7-6 with TRBJ2-7; no reliable D call. Germline-derived CDR1 and CDR2 are SGHVS and FNYEAQ. V gave up 1 base and J gave up 0 bases, with 10 bases separating them. The CDR3 spans 15 residues. The CDR3 sequence is CASSLGEDISYEQYF. CDR3 in DNA: TGTGCCAGCAGCTTAGGAGAGGATATCTCCTACGAGCAGTACTTC.

With respect to this clonotype: A read error may account for a junction end that differs from germline. The V gene is TRBV5-1, the J gene TRBJ2-3; D is perhaps TRBD1 or TRBD2 (6 bases each). Germline V lookup: CDR1 SGHRS, CDR2 YFSETQ. This CDR3 is built from 18 residues. The CDR3 sequence: CACSLEGGPPVREDTQYF. The CDR3 bases are TGCGCCTGCAGCTTGGAGGGGGGTCCCCCCGTGAGGGAAGATACGCAGTATTTT.

J is TRBJ2-1 and V is TRBV29-1; 8 bases line up with TRBD2. The germline V gene encodes CDR1 SQVTM and CDR2 ANQGSEA. Losses at the gene ends were 4 bases for V and 8 bases for J; bases not matched to a gene: 7. The length of the CDR3 is 13 residues. CDR3 sequence: CSVVGLEIYEQFF. As DNA, the CDR3 is TGCAGCGTTGTGGGACTAGAAATATATGAGCAGTTCTTC.

This clonotype appeared once. This chain uses TRBV6-2 or TRBV6-3 with TRBJ2-4, with a possible D match to TRBD1 (6 bases). V lost 0 bases, J lost 10 bases, and 7 bases lay in between. Germline CDR1 reads MNHEY; CDR2 reads SVGEGT. This CDR3 has 12 residues. The CDR3 spells CASSYSQGIQYF. The CDR3, as DNA: TGTGCCAGCAGTTACTCACAGGGAATTCAGTACTTC.

The chain has TRBV18 and TRBJ2-4; maybe TRBD2 (5 bases). CDR3 length: 14 residues. Germline-derived CDR1 and CDR2 are KGHSH and LQKENI. The V gene lost 3 bases and the J gene lost 8 bases, with 14 bases spanning the gap. CDR3 sequence (DNA): TGTGCCAGCTCACCGAGGGATTCCGGACACATTCAGTACTTC. Amino acids: CASSPRDSGHIQYF.

The V and J genes are TRBV7-8 and TRBJ2-7; D not certain. Germline V gene sequence: CDR1 SGHVS, CDR2 FQNEAQ. V lost 4 bases to trimming and J lost 0 bases, with 13 bases between them. The CDR3 consists of 15 residues. CDR3 bases: TGTGCCAGCAGCTACGGTCGGCTGAGCTCCTACGAGCAGTACTTC. This gives the protein CASSYGRLSSYEQYF.

This clonotype was detected a few times. The chain joins TRBV7-2 to TRBJ2-5; 8 bases line up with TRBD1. Per germline, CDR1 SGHTA and CDR2 FQGNSA. The V segment lost 5 bases and the J segment 1 base; nucleotides outside the gene matches: 6. This CDR3 spans 15 amino acids. The CDR3 DNA is TGTGCCAGCAGCCCTATGACAGGGGTCCAAGAGACCCAGTACTTC. It encodes CASSPMTGVQETQYF.

The chain is built from TRBV9 and TRBJ2-1, with 10 bases lining up with TRBD2. Germline trimming cut 6 bases from V and 1 base from J; bases unmatched to any gene: 7. The CDR3 totals 16 residues. The germline CDR1 and CDR2 sequences are SGDLS and YYNGEE. The CDR3 DNA sequence: TGTGCCAGCATCGGGAGCGGGGGGGTATCCTACAATGAGCAGTTCTTC. Its translation is CASIGSGGVSYNEQFF.